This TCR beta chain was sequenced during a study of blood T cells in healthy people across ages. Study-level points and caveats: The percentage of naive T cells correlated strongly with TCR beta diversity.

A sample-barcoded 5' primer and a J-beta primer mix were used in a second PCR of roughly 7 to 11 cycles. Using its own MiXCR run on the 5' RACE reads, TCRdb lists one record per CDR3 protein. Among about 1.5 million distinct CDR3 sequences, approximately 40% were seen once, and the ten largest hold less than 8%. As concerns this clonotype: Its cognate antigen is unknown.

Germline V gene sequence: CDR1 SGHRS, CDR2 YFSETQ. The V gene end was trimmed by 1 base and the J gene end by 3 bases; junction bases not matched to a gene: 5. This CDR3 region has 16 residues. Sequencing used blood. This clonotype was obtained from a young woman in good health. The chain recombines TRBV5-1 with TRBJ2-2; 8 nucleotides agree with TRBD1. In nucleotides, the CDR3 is TGCGCCAGCAGCTTGCATGGACAGGGAGACACCGGGGAGCTGTTTTTT. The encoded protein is CASSLHGQGDTGELFF. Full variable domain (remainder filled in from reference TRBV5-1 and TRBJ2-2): KAGVTQTPRYLIKTRGQQVTLSCSPISGHRSVSWYQQTPGQGLQFLFEYFSETQRNKGNFPGRFSGRQFSNSRSEMNVSTLELGDSALYLCASSLHGQGDTGELFFGEGSRLTVL.